Listed here are 22 T cell receptor beta chains from one sample, sequenced in a study of blood T cell repertoires in COVID-19. Assay used: immunoSEQ multiplex PCR; TCRdb lists only in-frame clones, some missing. The repertoire consists of roughly 400,000 clones, with more than 80% occurring once and the leading ten covering around 1.1%. Specimen: PBMCs or T cells enriched from blood (not recorded which). These receptor sequences come from a man aged 25 to 40 who had recovered from COVID-19.

A single count supports this clone. V gene TRBV5-1 combines with J gene TRBJ1-1; tentative D call: TRBD1 (6 bases). V lost 0 bases to trimming and J lost 5 bases, with 14 bases between them. The CDR3 is 15 amino acids. Germline V gene sequence: CDR1 SGHRS, CDR2 YFSETQ. For the CDR3, the DNA is TGCGCCAGCAGCTTGGGCGGGGGCTTGGGGACTGAAGCTTTCTTT. Protein product: CASSLGGGLGTEAFF.

The chain links TRBV19 to TRBJ2-3; 10 nucleotides line up with TRBD1. V was pared by 4 bases and J by 5 bases, with 9 bases of the junction left unmatched. The germline gives CDR1 LNHDA, CDR2 SQIVND (reference sequence). This CDR3 is 16 amino acids long. In DNA, the CDR3 is TGTGCCAGTAGTACCCGACAGGGGGCGGTGGGAGATACGCAGTATTTT. This translates into CASSTRQGAVGDTQYF.

The J gene is TRBJ2-7, the V gene TRBV9, with D possibly TRBD2 on 6 matching bases. The germline V gene has CDR1 SGDLS and CDR2 YYNGEE. The CDR3 is 15 amino acids. The V end was cut by 2 bases, the J end by 5 bases, with 17 bases between. CDR3 sequence reads: CASSVGTSTQNEQYF. As DNA, the CDR3 is TGTGCCAGCAGCGTCGGGACTTCCACACAGAACGAGCAGTACTTC.

CDR3 DNA: TGTGCCAGCAGCTTCGAGCGACCGAGCTCCTACAATGAGCAGTTCTTC. It is translated as CASSFERPSSYNEQFF. The V gene is TRBV5-6, the J gene TRBJ2-1; no reliable D call. The CDR3 length is 16 residues. Germline V gene sequence: CDR1 SGHDT, CDR2 YYEEEE. Trimming stripped 2 bases from V and 0 bases from J, with 12 bases between. Using reference TRBV5-6 and TRBJ2-1 for the parts outside the CDR3, the full variable domain is DAGVTQSPTHLIKTRGQQVTLRCSPKSGHDTVSWYQQALGQGPQFIFQYYEEEERQRGNFPDRFSGHQFPNYSSELNVNALLLGDSALYLCASSFERPSSYNEQFFGPGTRLTVL.

This sequence joins TRBV28 and TRBJ2-7, with a possible D match to TRBD2 (6 bases). The CDR3 is 12 residues long. Germline V lookup: CDR1 MDHEN, CDR2 SYDVKM. Trimming stripped 7 bases from V and 6 bases from J, with 13 bases between. The CDR3 sequence is CASTGGVGEQYF. The CDR3 DNA is TGTGCCAGCACCGGAGGGGTCGGCGAGCAGTACTTC.

This chain links TRBV2 with TRBJ1-1; 9 bases match TRBD1. CDR1 is SNHLY, CDR2 FYNNEI, per germline. CDR3 length: 14 amino acids. V shed 4 bases and J 5 bases; nucleotides not matched to a gene: 5. The CDR3 reads CASSADRGRTEAFF. As DNA, the CDR3 is TGTGCCAGCAGTGCGGACAGGGGCAGGACTGAAGCTTTCTTT.

This sequence joins TRBV30 and TRBJ1-5; TRBD1 is a possible D gene (6 bases). V was trimmed by 1 base and J by 7 bases, leaving 11 bases between them. This CDR3 region has 13 residues. Per germline, CDR1 GTSNPN and CDR2 SVGIG (reference sequence). DNA of the CDR3: TGTGCCTGGAGTGCCAGGGGCACGCAGCCCCAGCATTTT. It is translated as CAWSARGTQPQHF.

The chain is built from TRBV5-1 and TRBJ2-7, with D tentatively TRBD1 (6 bases). CDR1 SGHRS and CDR2 YFSETQ come from the germline V gene. V lost 2 bases, J lost 3 bases, and 15 bases lay in between. This CDR3 is 15 amino acids long. CDR3 protein: CASSFGQMGYYEQYF. The DNA of the CDR3 is TGCGCCAGCAGCTTCGGACAGATGGGTTACTACGAGCAGTACTTC. Complete variable domain (other parts from reference TRBV5-1 and TRBJ2-7): KAGVTQTPRYLIKTRGQQVTLSCSPISGHRSVSWYQQTPGQGLQFLFEYFSETQRNKGNFPGRFSGRQFSNSRSEMNVSTLELGDSALYLCASSFGQMGYYEQYFGPGTRLTVT.

A word on this clone: This specimen includes other DNA sequences encoding the same CDR3. The V call is TRBV12-3 or TRBV12-4, the J call TRBJ2-5; D perhaps matches TRBD1 (6 bases). This CDR3 region has 13 residues. V shed 1 base and J shed 5 bases, with 8 bases lying between them. Written as DNA, the CDR3 is TGTGCCAGCAGTTTAGGGGGGCCGGAGACCCAGTACTTC. Its protein product is CASSLGGPETQYF.

The chain recombines TRBV19 with TRBJ2-1, with 9 bases lining up with TRBD2. CDR3 length: 15 residues. Trimming cost V 2 bases and J 7 bases; bases outside gene matches: 6. Germline lookup yields CDR1 LNHDA and CDR2 SQIVND (reference sequence). CDR3 in DNA: TGTGCCAGTAGTATACGGGGGACTAGCCGGAATGAGCAGTTCTTC. Protein: CASSIRGTSRNEQFF. The full variable domain, rest sourced from reference TRBV19 and TRBJ2-1, is DGGITQSPKYLFRKEGQNVTLSCEQNLNHDAMYWYRQDPGQGLRLIYYSQIVNDFQKGDIAEGYSVSREKKESFPLTVTSAQKNPTAFYLCASSIRGTSRNEQFFGPGTRLTVL.

The rearrangement links TRBV6-5 to TRBJ1-5, with 7 bases that match TRBD1. Germline V gene sequence: CDR1 MNHEY, CDR2 SVGAGI. J was trimmed by 7 bases and V by 4 bases; bases with no gene match: 4. The CDR3 has 13 amino acids. The CDR3, as DNA: TGTGCCAGCAGTTCACAGGGGCGGCAGCCCCAGCATTTT. Translating gives CASSSQGRQPQHF.

This chain links TRBV30 with TRBJ2-7; 10 nucleotides line up with TRBD2. The CDR3 extends over 15 amino acids. V was clipped by 3 bases and J by 4 bases; unmatched bases: 9. The germline gives CDR1 GTSNPN, CDR2 SVGIG (reference sequence). The CDR3 loop is CAWRKPLAGRYEQYF. CDR3 bases: TGTGCCTGGAGAAAGCCACTAGCGGGAAGGTACGAGCAGTACTTC.

The V and J genes are TRBV28 and TRBJ1-2, with unresolved D. V lost 11 bases and J 1 base, leaving 8 bases between the germline ends. The CDR3 has 11 amino acids. Germline V gives CDR1 MDHEN, CDR2 SYDVKM. The CDR3 spells CAASGNYGYTF. As DNA, the CDR3 is TGTGCCGCTTCGGGTAACTATGGCTACACCTTC.

The count of this clone is one. J is TRBJ2-3 and V is TRBV19; no definite D call. Germline V gene sequence: CDR1 LNHDA, CDR2 SQIVND (reference sequence). This CDR3 contains 13 residues. The V gene lost 3 bases and the J gene lost 4 bases, with 8 bases spanning the gap. The CDR3 DNA is TGTGCCAGTAGTATCGGCGGAGCAGATACGCAGTATTTT. It is translated as CASSIGGADTQYF.

The chain joins TRBV28 to TRBJ1-1; possible D gene TRBD1, 5 bases. The germline V gene encodes CDR1 MDHEN and CDR2 SYDVKM. V was clipped by 3 bases and J by 2 bases, with 19 bases between them. The CDR3 sequence is 17 residues long. CDR3 protein: CASSLDPTGALNTEAFF. CDR3 sequence (DNA): TGTGCCAGCAGTTTGGACCCAACAGGCGCCCTAAACACTGAAGCTTTCTTT.

This clone was seen a handful of times. This chain joins TRBV19 and TRBJ2-6, with 9 positions matching TRBD1. V was clipped by 3 bases and J by 0 bases; unmatched bases: 3. The V gene's germline CDR1 is LNHDA and CDR2 SQIVND (reference sequence). CDR3 length: 17 amino acids. The CDR3 protein is CASSIGTGSSGANVLTF. The CDR3 nucleotides are TGTGCCAGTAGTATTGGGACAGGGAGCTCTGGGGCCAACGTCCTGACTTTC.

V is TRBV28 and J is TRBJ1-4, with TRBD1 as a possible D gene (6 bases). V was shortened by 2 bases and J by 13 bases, with 20 bases between the two germline ends. CDR3 length equals 15 residues. CDR1 MDHEN and CDR2 SYDVKM come from the germline V gene. The CDR3 sequence is CASSLRTAGEKRLFF. Written as DNA, the CDR3 is TGTGCCAGCAGTTTAAGGACAGCTGGAGAGAAAAGACTGTTTTTT.

This chain uses TRBV7-6 with TRBJ2-1; TRBD2 matches at 10 bases. The CDR3 length is 17 residues. Germline CDR1 is SGHVS and CDR2 is FNYEAQ. V gave up 1 base and J gave up 7 bases; unmatched junction bases: 10. The CDR3 coding sequence is TGTGCCAGCAGCTTAGTACTAGCGGGAACCACTGGGAATGAGCAGTTCTTC. Translated, it gives CASSLVLAGTTGNEQFF.

About this clone: Distinct nucleotide sequences in the sample also encode this CDR3. The chain carries TRBV7-2 and TRBJ2-1; 8 nucleotides agree with TRBD2. Germline V gene sequence: CDR1 SGHTA, CDR2 FQGNSA. Unmatched junction bases numbered 4, after V lost 3 bases and J lost 0 bases. The length of the CDR3 is 16 residues. In DNA, the CDR3 is TGTGCCAGCAGCTTGAGCGGGGGAAGCTCCTACAATGAGCAGTTCTTC. Its protein product is CASSLSGGSSYNEQFF.

The rearrangement links TRBV30 to TRBJ2-7, with TRBD1 as a possible D gene (6 bases). V shed 3 bases and J shed 6 bases, with 12 bases lying between them. Germline CDR1 is GTSNPN and CDR2 is SVGIG (reference sequence). The CDR3 is made up of 12 amino acids. CDR3 coding DNA: TGTGCCTGGAGCTTAATGGGGGCCGAGCAGTACTTC. This gives the protein CAWSLMGAEQYF.

This chain connects TRBV30 to TRBJ1-5, with a possible D match to TRBD1 (5 bases). Deletions cut 0 bases from V and 2 bases from J, with 11 bases between. This CDR3 spans 15 amino acids. Germline V gene data show CDR1 as GTSNPN and CDR2 as SVGIG (reference sequence). CDR3: CAWSVAGGGNQPQHF. In DNA, the CDR3 is TGTGCCTGGAGTGTAGCCGGGGGTGGCAATCAGCCCCAGCATTTT. The full variable domain, with the rest looked up from reference TRBV30 and TRBJ1-5, is SQTIHQWPATLVQPVGSPLSLECTVEGTSNPNLYWYRQAAGRGLQLLFYSVGIGQISSEVPQNLSASRPQDRQFILSSKKLLLSDSGFYLCAWSVAGGGNQPQHFGDGTRLSIL.

V and J are TRBV12-5 and TRBJ2-1; D is possibly TRBD1 (6 bases). V was pared by 5 bases and J by 8 bases, with 10 bases between. The length of the CDR3 is 12 residues. Germline V CDR1 and CDR2: LGHNT, FRNRAP. CDR3 in DNA: TGTGCTAGTGGTCCCAGGGGTTATGAGCAGTTCTTC. Translating gives CASGPRGYEQFF.